This T cell receptor (beta chain) was observed in a study of technical replicates of blood from several donors. This CDR3 has 14 residues. The ends were cut back, 5 bases at V and 6 bases at J, with 14 bases in the middle. Looked up from germline, CDR1 is SEHNR and CDR2 is FQNEAQ (reference sequence). Only in-frame clones appear in the TCRdb table, and some are missing; sequencing was by immunoSEQ multiplex PCR. The profile shows about 82,000 clones, over 90% of them singletons. This clone has more than one count but fewer than ten. The sample consisted of T cells isolated from PBMCs. V and J are TRBV7-9 and TRBJ1-5; D remains unclear. This clonotype was sampled from a human donor in good health. CDR3 region: CASSAHLPGQPQHF. In DNA form, the CDR3 reads TGTGCCAGCAGCGCCCACCTACCAGGTCAGCCCCAGCATTTT.